The 21 T cell receptor beta chains reported below all come from one sample, sequenced in a study of shared clonotypes between healthy human individuals. Sequenced by immunoSEQ multiplex PCR; TCRdb stores in-frame clones only, minus some. The table records a few hundred thousand clones, approximately 97% of them present only once. The specimen was naive CD4+ T cells sorted from blood. Subset here: CD45RA+ positively selected. Receptors were obtained from a woman in her twenties or thirties in good health.

Written as DNA, the CDR3 is TGTGCCAGCAGTCCGGCGGGGCTTGGTGGTGGAGGCAATCAGCCCCAGCATTTT. Protein sequence: CASSPAGLGGGGNQPQHF. This rearrangement joins TRBV27 to TRBJ1-5; a weak D match, TRBD1 (5 bases). CDR3 length: 18 amino acids. CDR1 and CDR2 from the germline V gene are MNHEY and SMNVEV (reference sequence). Deletions cut 5 bases from V and 2 bases from J, with 22 bases between.

This clone has only one observation. The rearrangement uses TRBV5-6 and TRBJ2-5; D is uncertain. V shed 1 base and J shed 5 bases, with 6 bases lying between them. The CDR3 totals 12 residues. Per the germline V gene, CDR1 is SGHDT and CDR2 is YYEEEE. The CDR3 DNA reads as TGTGCCAGCAGCTTGTGGGGTGAGACCCAGTACTTC. Translating it yields CASSLWGETQYF.

The chain combines TRBV5-1 with TRBJ2-7, with 7 bases that match TRBD2. The CDR3 is made up of 13 amino acids. Germline V gene sequence: CDR1 SGHRS, CDR2 YFSETQ. V shed 0 bases and J 5 bases; nucleotides not matched to a gene: 2. The DNA for the CDR3 is TGCGCCAGCAGCTTGGTAGGGACTAACGAGCAGTACTTC. Residues: CASSLVGTNEQYF. Using reference TRBV5-1 and TRBJ2-7 for the parts outside the CDR3, the full variable domain is KAGVTQTPRYLIKTRGQQVTLSCSPISGHRSVSWYQQTPGQGLQFLFEYFSETQRNKGNFPGRFSGRQFSNSRSEMNVSTLELGDSALYLCASSLVGTNEQYFGPGTRLTVT.

V gene TRBV28 combines with J gene TRBJ1-4, with D tentatively TRBD1 (6 bases). V lost 5 bases, J lost 0 bases, and 25 bases lay in between. This CDR3 region has 20 residues. Germline V lookup: CDR1 MDHEN, CDR2 SYDVKM. CDR3 in amino acids: CASSAVWGLPQPATNEKLFF. As DNA, the CDR3 is TGTGCCAGCAGTGCAGTATGGGGGCTGCCTCAGCCTGCAACTAATGAAAAACTGTTTTTT. The variable domain in full, completed from reference TRBV28 and TRBJ1-4, reads DVKVTQSSRYLVKRTGEKVFLECVQDMDHENMFWYRQDPGLGLRLIYFSYDVKMKEKGDIPEGYSVSREKKERFSLILESASTNQTSMYLCASSAVWGLPQPATNEKLFFGSGTQLSVL.

V is TRBV6-5 and J is TRBJ2-3, with TRBD1 identical over 7 bases. V dropped 8 bases and J dropped 2; count of bases not matched to a gene: 4. Germline loops: CDR1 MNHEY, CDR2 SVGAGI. The CDR3 consists of 13 residues. CDR3 in amino acids: CASGDRYTDTQYF. DNA of the CDR3: TGTGCCAGCGGGGACAGATACACAGATACGCAGTATTTT.

This clone was found once. This chain joins TRBV2 and TRBJ2-2, with TRBD1 identical over 8 bases. Trimming cost V 5 bases and J 0 bases; bases outside gene matches: 5. Germline lookup yields CDR1 SNHLY and CDR2 FYNNEI. The CDR3 has 16 amino acids. In DNA form, the CDR3 reads TGTGCCAGCAGTACCACAGGGGGAGCGAACACCGGGGAGCTGTTTTTT. It is translated as CASSTTGGANTGELFF.

The gene calls are TRBV6-1 and TRBJ2-5; TRBD1 aligns across 8 bases. Germline CDR1 reads MNHNS; CDR2 reads SASEGT. The CDR3 extends over 14 amino acids. V gave up 11 bases and J gave up 4 bases; unmatched junction bases: 12. This CDR3 reads CAGKGGRGPETQYF. Written as DNA, the CDR3 is TGTGCCGGAAAGGGGGGCAGGGGGCCAGAGACCCAGTACTTC.

This clone showed up just once. The V and J genes are TRBV10-2 and TRBJ2-5, with 10 bases lining up with TRBD2. CDR3 size: 16 residues. The V gene end was trimmed by 2 bases and the J gene end by 3 bases; junction bases not matched to a gene: 6. CDR1 WSHSY and CDR2 SAAADI come from the germline V gene. The CDR3 DNA sequence: TGCGCCAGCAGTGAGCCGGAGCGGGAGGGGAAAGAGACCCAGTACTTC. Translation gives CASSEPEREGKETQYF.

This clone was found a few times. The genes are TRBV27 and TRBJ1-1; TRBD1 matches at 7 bases. V was clipped by 6 bases and J by 1 base; unmatched bases: 8. CDR3 length: 15 amino acids. The germline gives CDR1 MNHEY, CDR2 SMNVEV (reference sequence). CDR3 region: CASSQPNRGNTEAFF. The CDR3 DNA reads as TGTGCCAGCAGCCAACCCAACAGGGGGAACACTGAAGCTTTCTTT.

The chain links TRBV6-1 to TRBJ2-2; a weak D match, TRBD1 (6 bases). The CDR3 length is 15 residues. In germline, CDR1 is MNHNS, CDR2 SASEGT. V was trimmed by 7 bases and J by 4 bases, leaving 16 bases between them. The CDR3 coding sequence is TGTGCCAGCACCGTGGGGGACATAGGCACCGGGGAGCTGTTTTTT. Translated: CASTVGDIGTGELFF.

This clone was found once. The V call is TRBV6-5, the J call TRBJ2-4; D possibly uses TRBD1 or TRBD2 (5 bases each). This CDR3 region has 13 residues. In germline, CDR1 is MNHEY, CDR2 SVGAGI. V lost 0 bases, J lost 6 bases, and 6 bases lay in between. CDR3 loop: CASSYSGTNIQYF. CDR3 sequence (DNA): TGTGCCAGCAGTTACTCCGGGACAAACATTCAGTACTTC.

A note on this clone: This specimen includes other DNA sequences encoding the same CDR3. This rearrangement joins TRBV28 to TRBJ2-7, with D unclear. CDR3 length: 13 amino acids. V lost 7 bases to trimming and J lost 1 base, with 11 bases between them. Per the germline V gene, CDR1 is MDHEN and CDR2 is SYDVKM. CDR3 region: CASNRANSYEQYF. CDR3 DNA: TGTGCCAGCAATCGGGCTAATTCCTACGAGCAGTACTTC.

CDR3 residues: CASSYSTGTPGYTF. The CDR3 bases are TGTGCCAGCAGTTACTCTACCGGGACGCCTGGCTACACCTTC. The rearrangement uses TRBV6-5 and TRBJ1-2; maybe TRBD1 (5 bases). The CDR3 has 14 residues. Trimming left V 0 bases short and J 7 bases short, with 12 bases between. Germline values: CDR1 MNHEY, CDR2 SVGAGI.

The J gene is TRBJ2-7, the V gene TRBV6-4, with D maybe TRBD1 (6 bases). V was clipped by 7 bases and J by 2 bases, with 18 bases between them. The CDR3 is 15 residues long. Germline assignment: CDR1 MRHNA and CDR2 SNTAGT. The CDR3 protein is CASTPKSDSTYEQYF. CDR3 DNA: TGTGCCAGCACACCCAAATCGGACAGCACCTACGAGCAGTACTTC.

The CDR3 region is CASSIRPGQPQHF. DNA for the CDR3: TGTGCCAGCAGTATACGCCCGGGGCAGCCCCAGCATTTT. The chain joins TRBV27 to TRBJ1-5; the D is unclear. V was trimmed by 5 bases and J by 7 bases, leaving 12 bases between them. Germline CDR1 is MNHEY and CDR2 is SMNVEV (reference sequence). This CDR3 is built from 13 residues.

The rearrangement links TRBV7-2 to TRBJ2-2; 8 positions match TRBD1. The junction had 2 bases not matched to a gene; V was cut back by 1 base and J by 4 bases. This CDR3 is built from 15 residues. Germline CDR1 reads SGHTA; CDR2 reads FQGNSA. The CDR3 loop is CASSLVTGGTGELFF. As DNA, the CDR3 is TGTGCCAGCAGCTTAGTAACAGGGGGCACCGGGGAGCTGTTTTTT.

This chain connects TRBV5-4 to TRBJ2-5, with D possibly matching TRBD1 (6 bases). With the DNA end fitting TRBJ2-7 better, the J assignment may be wrong. CDR1 is SGHNT, CDR2 YYREEE, per germline (reference sequence). The CDR3 is 12 amino acids. CDR3 sequence (DNA): TGTGCCAGCAGCTTGACAGGGTACGAGCAGTACTTC. Translation: CASSLTGYEQYF.

This rearrangement joins TRBV6-6 to TRBJ2-1; 10 nucleotides align to TRBD2. Germline assignment: CDR1 MNHNY and CDR2 SVGAGI (reference sequence). V was pared by 5 bases and J by 4 bases, with 8 bases of the junction left unmatched. This CDR3 comprises 16 residues. CDR3 loop: CASSLAGVPPYNEQFF. CDR3 nucleotides: TGTGCCAGCAGTCTAGCGGGAGTTCCCCCTTACAATGAGCAGTTCTTC.

The gene calls are TRBV6-5 and TRBJ2-1; 9 bases agree with TRBD2. This CDR3 spans 15 amino acids. Looked up from germline, CDR1 is MNHEY and CDR2 is SVGAGI. The V segment lost 5 bases and the J segment 4 bases; nucleotides outside the gene matches: 6. This chain's CDR3 is CASSKGLAQYNEQFF. The CDR3 DNA reads as TGTGCCAGCAGTAAGGGACTAGCCCAGTACAATGAGCAGTTCTTC.

V is TRBV5-1 and J is TRBJ1-4; no clear D. This CDR3 is 14 amino acids long. Per germline, CDR1 SGHRS and CDR2 YFSETQ. V shed 3 bases and J shed 5 bases, with 11 bases lying between them. CDR3 DNA: TGCGCCAGCAGCTGGGCCGAAAAGAATGAAAAACTGTTTTTT. This gives the protein CASSWAEKNEKLFF.

V usage is TRBV7-2 and J usage is TRBJ2-2; D possibly corresponds to TRBD2 (6 bases). CDR3 length: 16 amino acids. The V end lost 5 bases, the J end lost 0 bases, and 13 bases lay between the germline ends. Germline V gene lookup returns CDR1 SGHTA and CDR2 FQGNSA. The DNA of the CDR3 is TGTGCCAGCAGCCGAACTAGCAGACCGAACACCGGGGAGCTGTTTTTT. Its translation is CASSRTSRPNTGELFF.